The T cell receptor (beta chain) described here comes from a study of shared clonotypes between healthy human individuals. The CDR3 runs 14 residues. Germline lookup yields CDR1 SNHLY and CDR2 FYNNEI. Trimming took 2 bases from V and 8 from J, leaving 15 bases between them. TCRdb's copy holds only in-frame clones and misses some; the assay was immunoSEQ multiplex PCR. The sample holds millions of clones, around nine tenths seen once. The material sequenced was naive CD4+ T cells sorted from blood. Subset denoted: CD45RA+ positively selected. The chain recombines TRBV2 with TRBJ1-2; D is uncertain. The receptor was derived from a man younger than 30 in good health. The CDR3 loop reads CASSELVGTVGYTF. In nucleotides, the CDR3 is TGTGCCAGCAGTGAATTGGTCGGAACCGTAGGCTACACCTTC.